The clone carrying this T cell receptor (beta chain) was seen ten or more times. For TCR beta, libraries came from iRepertoire HTBI primers and Arm-PCR of CDR3 regions. TCRdb recomputed calls from the multiplex PCR reads with MiXCR, one row per CDR3 protein. The sample includes roughly 610,000 distinct CDR3 sequences, 15% to 20% seen only once; the top ten take around a sixth. The entry originates in a study of regulatory T cells in long-lasting Graves disease. Study-wide context: Antithyroid drugs had been taken by newly diagnosed Graves' patients for under 3 months.

CDR1 is KGHSH and CDR2 is LQKENI in the germline V gene. The CDR3 totals 14 residues. V lost 5 bases to trimming and J lost 4 bases, with 12 bases between them. As to time point: newly diagnosed GD, antithyroid drugs for less than 3 months. Extracted PBMC RNA gave rise to the TCR library. In addition, the sample was reused for a study of T cells in Graves' hyperthyroidism and ophthalmopathy. That study adds: Hyperthyroidism in the patients, aged 18 to 65, was newly diagnosed and under 2 months in duration.

V gene TRBV18 combines with J gene TRBJ1-5, with D unclear. This sequence was found in a woman aged 25 to 39 with Graves disease. Sequencing was performed on peripheral blood mononuclear cells (PBMCs), taken at new diagnosis, from a patient treated with antithyroid drugs. CDR3 region: CASSSSAGNQPQHF. CDR3 sequence (DNA): TGTGCCAGCTCATCAAGCGCTGGGAATCAGCCCCAGCATTTT.